The source of this T cell receptor (beta chain) is a study of T cell responses to AZD1222 COVID-19 vaccine. Sequencing was performed with immunoSEQ multiplex PCR; in TCRdb, only in-frame clones are kept and a portion is missing. The sample records 90,000 to 120,000 clones, about nine tenths being singletons. About this clone: Its cognate antigen is unknown.

Points from the study as a whole: Spike-specific TCR breadth and depth were elevated following two AZD1222 doses. A mostly white British donor set with more females was recruited, and clonal diversity was possibly underestimated. The number of AZD1222 recipients seropositive at baseline was only five or six.

This receptor was identified in an adult in good health. The sample here was peripheral blood, taken on day 0 of AZD1222 vaccination.

CDR3 sequence reads: CASSQTSQGRDQYF. The CDR3 DNA follows: TGCGCCAGCAGCCAAACCTCACAGGGAAGGGACCAGTACTTC. The V gene is TRBV4-3, the J gene TRBJ2-5; weak D call: TRBD1 (6 bases). The V end lost 2 bases, the J end lost 10 bases, and 17 bases lay between the germline ends. The germline CDR1 and CDR2 sequences are LGHNA and YSLEER. CDR3 length: 14 amino acids.